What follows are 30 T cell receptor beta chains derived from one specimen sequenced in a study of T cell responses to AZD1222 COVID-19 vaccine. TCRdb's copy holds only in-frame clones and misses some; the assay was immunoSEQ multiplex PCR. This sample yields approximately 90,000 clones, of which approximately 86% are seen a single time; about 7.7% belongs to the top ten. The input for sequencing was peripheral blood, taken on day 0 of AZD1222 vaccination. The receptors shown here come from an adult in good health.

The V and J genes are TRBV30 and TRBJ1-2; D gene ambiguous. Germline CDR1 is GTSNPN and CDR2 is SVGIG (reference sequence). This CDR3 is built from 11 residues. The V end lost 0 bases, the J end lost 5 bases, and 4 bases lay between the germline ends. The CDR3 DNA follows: TGTGCCTGGAGTGTAGGGTATGGCTACACCTTC. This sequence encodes CAWSVGYGYTF.

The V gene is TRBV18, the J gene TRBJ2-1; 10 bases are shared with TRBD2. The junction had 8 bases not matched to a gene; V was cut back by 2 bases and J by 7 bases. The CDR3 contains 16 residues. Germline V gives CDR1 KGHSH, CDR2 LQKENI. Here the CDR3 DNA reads TGTGCCAGCTCACCAACTAGCGGGGACGGAAGGAATGAGCAGTTCTTC. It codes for CASSPTSGDGRNEQFF.

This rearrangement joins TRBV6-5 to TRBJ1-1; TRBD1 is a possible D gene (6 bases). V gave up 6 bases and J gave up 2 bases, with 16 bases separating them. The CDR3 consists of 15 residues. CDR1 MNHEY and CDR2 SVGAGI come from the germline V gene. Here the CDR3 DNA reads TGTGCCAGCAGACGAATAGCGGACAGTAACACTGAAGCTTTCTTT. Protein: CASRRIADSNTEAFF.

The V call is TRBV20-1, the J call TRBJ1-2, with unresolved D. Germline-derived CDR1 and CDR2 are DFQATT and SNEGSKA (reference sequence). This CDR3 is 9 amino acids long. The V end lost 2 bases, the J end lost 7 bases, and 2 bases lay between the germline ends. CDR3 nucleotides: TGCAGTGCTAGACGTGGCTACACCTTC. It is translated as CSARRGYTF.

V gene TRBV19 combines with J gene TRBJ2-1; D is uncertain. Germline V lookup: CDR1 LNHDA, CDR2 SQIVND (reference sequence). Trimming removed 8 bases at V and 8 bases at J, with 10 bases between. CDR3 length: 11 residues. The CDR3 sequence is CASRKVDEQFF. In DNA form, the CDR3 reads TGTGCCAGTCGGAAGGTCGATGAGCAGTTCTTC.

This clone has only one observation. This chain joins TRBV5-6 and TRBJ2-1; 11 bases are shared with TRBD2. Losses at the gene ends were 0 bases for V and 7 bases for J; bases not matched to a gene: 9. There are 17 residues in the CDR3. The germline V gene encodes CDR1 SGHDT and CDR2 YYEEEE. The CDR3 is CASSLALLAGGWNEQFF. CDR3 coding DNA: TGTGCCAGCAGCTTGGCTCTTCTAGCGGGAGGTTGGAATGAGCAGTTCTTC.

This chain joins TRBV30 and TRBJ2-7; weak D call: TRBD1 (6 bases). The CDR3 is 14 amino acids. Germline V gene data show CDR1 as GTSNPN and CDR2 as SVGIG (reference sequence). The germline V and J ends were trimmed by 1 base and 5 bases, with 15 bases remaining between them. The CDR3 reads CAWSGDTPLNEQYF. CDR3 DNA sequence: TGTGCCTGGAGTGGGGACACCCCCCTGAACGAGCAGTACTTC.

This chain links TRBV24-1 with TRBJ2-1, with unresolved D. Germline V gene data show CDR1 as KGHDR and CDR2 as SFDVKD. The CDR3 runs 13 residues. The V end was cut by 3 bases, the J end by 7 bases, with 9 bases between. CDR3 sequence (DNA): TGTGCCACCAGTGATACCACTCCTAATGAGCAGTTCTTC. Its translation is CATSDTTPNEQFF.

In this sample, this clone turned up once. The CDR3 DNA follows: TGTGCCAGCAGCTTTACTAGCGGGAGCTATGAGCAGTTCTTC. Translation: CASSFTSGSYEQFF. The V and J genes are TRBV11-3 and TRBJ2-1, with TRBD2 matching over 11 bases. The CDR3 sequence is 14 residues long. The germline V gene has CDR1 SGHNT and CDR2 YENEEA. V lost 3 bases, J lost 8 bases, and 3 bases stayed unmatched.

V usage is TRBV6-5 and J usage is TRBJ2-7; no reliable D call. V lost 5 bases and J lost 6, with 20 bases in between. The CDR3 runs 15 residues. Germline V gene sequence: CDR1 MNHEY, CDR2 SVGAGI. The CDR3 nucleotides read TGTGCCAGCAGTCCGATAGACGGAGTCCTGGGCGAGCAGTACTTC. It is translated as CASSPIDGVLGEQYF.

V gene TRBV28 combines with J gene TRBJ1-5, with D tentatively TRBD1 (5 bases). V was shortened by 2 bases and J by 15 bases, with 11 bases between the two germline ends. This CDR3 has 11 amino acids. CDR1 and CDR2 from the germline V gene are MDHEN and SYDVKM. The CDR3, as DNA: TGTGCCAGCAGTTTAGAAGGGGCTAGGCATTTT. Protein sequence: CASSLEGARHF.

The CDR3 DNA reads as TGTGCCACCAGCAGAGATCAGGGACAGGGAGCTTTCTTT. It encodes CATSRDQGQGAFF. The V call is TRBV15, the J call TRBJ1-1, with 9 bases aligning to TRBD1. The ends lost 0 bases at V and 10 bases at J; junction bases unmatched: 3. This CDR3 region has 13 residues. Germline V gives CDR1 LNHNV, CDR2 YYDKDF (reference sequence).

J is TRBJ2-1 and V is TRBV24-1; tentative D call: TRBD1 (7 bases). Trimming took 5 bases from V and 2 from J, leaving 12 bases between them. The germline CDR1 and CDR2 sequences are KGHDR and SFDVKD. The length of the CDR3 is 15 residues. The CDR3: CATSVRRGPYNEQFF. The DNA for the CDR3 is TGTGCCACCAGTGTCAGGAGGGGGCCCTACAATGAGCAGTTCTTC.

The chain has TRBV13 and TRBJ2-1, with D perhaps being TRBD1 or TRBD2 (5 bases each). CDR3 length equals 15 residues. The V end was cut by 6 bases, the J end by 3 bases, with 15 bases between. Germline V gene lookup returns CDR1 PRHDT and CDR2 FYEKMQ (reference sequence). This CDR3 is CASSLFGTNYNEQFF. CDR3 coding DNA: TGTGCCAGCAGTTTATTCGGGACCAACTACAATGAGCAGTTCTTC.

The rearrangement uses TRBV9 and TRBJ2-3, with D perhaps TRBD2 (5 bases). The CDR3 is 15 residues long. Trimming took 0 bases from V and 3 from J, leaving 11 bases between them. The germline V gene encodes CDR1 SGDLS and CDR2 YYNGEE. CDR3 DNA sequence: TGTGCCAGCAGCGTAGGTGACGGGAATACAGATACGCAGTATTTT. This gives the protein CASSVGDGNTDTQYF. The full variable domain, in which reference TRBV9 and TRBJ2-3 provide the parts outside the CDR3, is DSGVTQTPKHLITATGQRVTLRCSPRSGDLSVYWYQQSLDQGLQFLIQYYNGEERAKGNILERFSAQQFPDLHSELNLSSLELGDSALYFCASSVGDGNTDTQYFGPGTRLTVL.

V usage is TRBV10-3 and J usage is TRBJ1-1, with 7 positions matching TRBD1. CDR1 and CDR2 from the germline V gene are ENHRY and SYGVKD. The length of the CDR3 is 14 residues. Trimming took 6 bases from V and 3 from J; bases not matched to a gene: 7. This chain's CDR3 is CAIRKGAEYTEAFF. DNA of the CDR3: TGTGCCATCAGAAAGGGGGCTGAGTACACTGAAGCTTTCTTT.

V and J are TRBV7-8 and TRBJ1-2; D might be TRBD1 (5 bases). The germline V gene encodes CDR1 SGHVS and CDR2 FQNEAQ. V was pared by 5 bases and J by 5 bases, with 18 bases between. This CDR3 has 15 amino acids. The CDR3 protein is CASSPRPTEGYGYTF. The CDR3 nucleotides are TGTGCCAGCAGCCCTCGCCCGACAGAGGGGTATGGCTACACCTTC.

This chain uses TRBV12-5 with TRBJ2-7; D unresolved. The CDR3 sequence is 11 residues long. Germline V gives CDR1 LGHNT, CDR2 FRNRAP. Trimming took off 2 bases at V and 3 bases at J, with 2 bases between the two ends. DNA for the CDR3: TGTGCTAGTGGTTTGAACTACGAGCAGTACTTC. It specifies CASGLNYEQYF. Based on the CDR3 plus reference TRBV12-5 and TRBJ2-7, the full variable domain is DARVTQTPRHKVTEMGQEVTMRCQPILGHNTVFWYRQTMMQGLELLAYFRNRAPLDDSGMPKDRFSAEMPDATLATLKIQPSEPRDSAVYFCASGLNYEQYFGPGTRLTVT.

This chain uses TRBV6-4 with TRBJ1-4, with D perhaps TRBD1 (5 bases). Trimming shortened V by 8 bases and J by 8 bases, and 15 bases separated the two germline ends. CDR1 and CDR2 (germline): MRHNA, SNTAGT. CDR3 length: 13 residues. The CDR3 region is CASWVDKREKLFF. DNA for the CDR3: TGTGCCAGCTGGGTGGACAAGAGGGAAAAACTGTTTTTT.

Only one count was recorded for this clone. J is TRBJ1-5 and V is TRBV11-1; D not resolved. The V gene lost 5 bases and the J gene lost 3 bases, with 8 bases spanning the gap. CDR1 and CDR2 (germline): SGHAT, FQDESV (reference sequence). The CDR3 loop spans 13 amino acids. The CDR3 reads CASSEGANQPQHF. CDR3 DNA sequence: TGTGCCAGCAGCGAGGGCGCCAATCAGCCCCAGCATTTT.

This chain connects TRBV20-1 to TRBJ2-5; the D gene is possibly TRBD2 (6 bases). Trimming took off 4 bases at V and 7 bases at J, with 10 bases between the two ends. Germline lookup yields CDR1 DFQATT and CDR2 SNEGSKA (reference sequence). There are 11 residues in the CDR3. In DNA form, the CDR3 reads TGCAGTGCTATTACCGGGAGGACCCAGTACTTC. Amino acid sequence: CSAITGRTQYF.

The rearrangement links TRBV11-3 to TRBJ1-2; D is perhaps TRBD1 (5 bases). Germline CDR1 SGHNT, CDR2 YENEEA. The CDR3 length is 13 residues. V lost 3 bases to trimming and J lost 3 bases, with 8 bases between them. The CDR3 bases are TGTGCCAGCAGCTTCAGGGAAGACTATGGCTACACCTTC. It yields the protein CASSFREDYGYTF.

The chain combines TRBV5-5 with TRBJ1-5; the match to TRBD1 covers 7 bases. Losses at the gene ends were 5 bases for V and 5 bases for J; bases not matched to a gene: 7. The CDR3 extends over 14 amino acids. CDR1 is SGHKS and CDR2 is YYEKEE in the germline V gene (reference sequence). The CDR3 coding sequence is TGTGCCAGCAGTCCCGACAGGGCATATCAGCCCCAGCATTTT. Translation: CASSPDRAYQPQHF.

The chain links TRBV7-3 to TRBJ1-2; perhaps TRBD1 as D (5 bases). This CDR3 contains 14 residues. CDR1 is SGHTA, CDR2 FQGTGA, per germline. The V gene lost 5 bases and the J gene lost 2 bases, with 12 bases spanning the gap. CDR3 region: CASSQDGGNYGYTF. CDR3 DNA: TGTGCCAGCAGCCAGGACGGGGGGAACTATGGCTACACCTTC.

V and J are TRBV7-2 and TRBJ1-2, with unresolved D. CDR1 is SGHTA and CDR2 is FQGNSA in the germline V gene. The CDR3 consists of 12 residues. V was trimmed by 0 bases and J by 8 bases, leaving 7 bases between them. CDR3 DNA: TGTGCCAGCAGCTTAGCAGGGCAAGGCTACACCTTC. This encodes CASSLAGQGYTF. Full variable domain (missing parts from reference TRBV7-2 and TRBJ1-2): GAGVSQSPSNKVTEKGKDVELRCDPISGHTALYWYRQSLGQGLEFLIYFQGNSAPDKSGLPSDRFSAERTGGSVSTLTIQRTQQEDSAVYLCASSLAGQGYTFGSGTRLTVV.

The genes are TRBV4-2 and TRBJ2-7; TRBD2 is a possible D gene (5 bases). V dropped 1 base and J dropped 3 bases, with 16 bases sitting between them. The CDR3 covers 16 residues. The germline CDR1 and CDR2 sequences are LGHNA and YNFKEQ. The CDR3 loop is CASSQGSGLGFYEQYF. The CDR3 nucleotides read TGTGCCAGCAGCCAAGGGAGCGGACTGGGGTTCTACGAGCAGTACTTC.

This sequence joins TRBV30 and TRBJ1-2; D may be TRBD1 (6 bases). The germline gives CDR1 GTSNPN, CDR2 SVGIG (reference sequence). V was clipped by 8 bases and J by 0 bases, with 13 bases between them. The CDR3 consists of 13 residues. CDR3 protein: CAGRTVTNYGYTF. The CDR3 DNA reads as TGTGCCGGGCGGACAGTTACTAACTATGGCTACACCTTC.

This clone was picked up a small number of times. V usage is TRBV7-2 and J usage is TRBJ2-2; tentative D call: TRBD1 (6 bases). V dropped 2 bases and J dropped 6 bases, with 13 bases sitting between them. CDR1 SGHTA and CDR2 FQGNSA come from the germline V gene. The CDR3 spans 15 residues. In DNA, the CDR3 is TGTGCCAGCAGCTTATGGGACACCCTGGCCGGGGAGCTGTTTTTT. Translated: CASSLWDTLAGELFF.

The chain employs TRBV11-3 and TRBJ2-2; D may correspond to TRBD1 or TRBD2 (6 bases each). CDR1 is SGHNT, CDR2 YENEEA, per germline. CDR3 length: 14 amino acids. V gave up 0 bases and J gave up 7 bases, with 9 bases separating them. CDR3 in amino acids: CASSLDGGGGELFF. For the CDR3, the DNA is TGTGCCAGCAGCTTAGACGGGGGCGGCGGGGAGCTGTTTTTT. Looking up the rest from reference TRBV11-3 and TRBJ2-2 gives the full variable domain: EAGVVQSPRYKIIEKKQPVAFWCNPISGHNTLYWYLQNLGQGPELLIRYENEEAVDDSQLPKDRFSAERLKGVDSTLKIQPAELGDSAVYLCASSLDGGGGELFFGEGSRLTVL.

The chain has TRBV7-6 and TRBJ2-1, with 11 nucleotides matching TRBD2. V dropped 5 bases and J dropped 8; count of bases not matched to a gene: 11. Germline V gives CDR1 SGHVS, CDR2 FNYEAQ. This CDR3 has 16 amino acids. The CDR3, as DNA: TGTGCCAGCAGCCCCCCCGCTAGCGGGAGGATCTATGAGCAGTTCTTC. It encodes CASSPPASGRIYEQFF.